This entry concerns a single T cell receptor beta chain. The antigen remains undetermined. TCRdb's copy holds only in-frame clones and misses some; the assay was immunoSEQ multiplex PCR. The sample holds about 82,000 clones; 87% are singletons and the top ten take 1.5%. This specimen comes from a study of siplizumab effects on memory and regulatory T cells. Findings and limits, study-wide: Memory cells seemed less diverse than naive T cells, which also seemed major contributors to the alloresponse. Assignment to unstimulated subsets succeeded for only a minor fraction of the alloreactive clones.

The CDR3 contains 13 residues. V was clipped by 2 bases and J by 3 bases, with 7 bases between them. The germline gives CDR1 SGHTA, CDR2 FQGTGA. The receptor was derived from a human donor in good health. Source material: Tregs sorted from blood. This chain links TRBV7-3 with TRBJ1-1; possible D gene TRBD1, 6 bases. The CDR3 reads CASSLDRYTEAFF. The CDR3 DNA follows: TGTGCCAGCAGCTTAGACAGGTACACTGAAGCTTTCTTT.